This entry describes one TCR beta chain. The sample originates from a study of T cell responses to AZD1222 COVID-19 vaccine. Only in-frame clones appear in the TCRdb table, and some are missing; sequencing was by immunoSEQ multiplex PCR. The sample carries 46,000 or so clones, 90% recorded once. CDR3 size: 15 residues. Germline-derived CDR1 and CDR2 are LGHDT and YNNKEL (reference sequence). Between the trimmed V and J ends, which lost 1 base and 6 bases, there was a span of 12 bases. This receptor was identified in an adult who received the AZD1222 COVID-19 vaccine. The sequencing here drew on peripheral blood, taken 28 days after the second AZD1222 dose. The chain has TRBV3-1 (or the pseudogene TRBV3-2) and TRBJ1-4; no definite D call. In nucleotides, the CDR3 is TGTGCCAGCAGCCAAGGCGGCTTTACTGATGAAAAACTGTTTTTT. It specifies CASSQGGFTDEKLFF.